These 27 T cell receptor beta chains originate from one sample sequenced in a study of Ad26.COV2.S vaccination and SARS-CoV-2 variants. As to treatment: some 19 received Ad26.COV2.S at low or high dose, single or two shots; 5 received placebo; per-sample allocation not given. At day 63 after the first vaccine or placebo injection, samples were drawn. Method: immunoSEQ multiplex PCR; TCRdb's copy keeps in-frame clones and lacks some. Among 290,000 or so clones listed, around 87% were seen once. This specimen consisted of peripheral blood, obtained in a trial of Ad26.COV2.S vaccine versus placebo. Receptors originate from a person between 18 and 60 years old who received the Ad26.COV2.S COVID-19 vaccine or a placebo.

CDR3 sequence reads: CASSEVGVGNTEAFF. The CDR3 nucleotides read TGTGCCAGCAGTGAGGTTGGGGTAGGGAACACTGAAGCTTTCTTT. The chain recombines TRBV25-1 with TRBJ1-1; D is unclear. CDR1 MGHDK and CDR2 SYGVNS come from the germline V gene. Trimming took 3 bases from V and 1 from J, leaving 12 bases between them. CDR3 length equals 15 residues.

This chain joins TRBV5-1 and TRBJ1-1, with D possibly being TRBD1 (6 bases). The ends were cut back, 3 bases at V and 3 bases at J, with 18 bases in the middle. The CDR3 has 16 residues. CDR1 is SGHRS, CDR2 YFSETQ, per germline. Written as DNA, the CDR3 is TGCGCCAGCAGCTGGGCCTTCGGGCAGGGGCACACTGAAGCTTTCTTT. It is translated as CASSWAFGQGHTEAFF.

The genes are TRBV5-1 and TRBJ2-1; D not certain. Per germline, CDR1 SGHRS and CDR2 YFSETQ. The V and J ends lost 1 base and 3 bases respectively, with 11 bases between them. The CDR3 loop spans 15 amino acids. As DNA, the CDR3 is TGCGCCAGCAGCTTGTATCGGGCGAACTACAATGAGCAGTTCTTC. Translated, it gives CASSLYRANYNEQFF.

This chain connects TRBV7-9 to TRBJ1-1, with D perhaps TRBD1 (6 bases). Trimming cost V 5 bases and J 9 bases, with 22 bases left between them. Germline V gives CDR1 SEHNR, CDR2 FQNEAQ (reference sequence). The CDR3 has 15 amino acids. The CDR3 reads CASSASPLGTSKAFF. The CDR3 DNA reads as TGTGCCAGCAGCGCCAGTCCTTTGGGGACATCAAAAGCTTTCTTT.

This clone was observed a handful of times. This chain connects TRBV4-2 to TRBJ1-5; D is uncertain. Trimming shortened V by 8 bases and J by 0 bases, and 11 bases separated the two germline ends. The CDR3 has 14 amino acids. Germline V lookup: CDR1 LGHNA, CDR2 YNFKEQ. The CDR3 DNA is TGTGCCAGCTCCGACATGTATAGCAATCAGCCCCAGCATTTT. Encoded protein: CASSDMYSNQPQHF.

The CDR3 DNA reads as TGCGCCAGCAGCCCTGGGACAGGGGGCGCCTCGGTCACCGGGGAGCTGTTTTTT. Encoded protein: CASSPGTGGASVTGELFF. The chain has TRBV5-1 and TRBJ2-2; 12 bases line up with TRBD1. J lost 4 bases, V lost 4 bases, and 11 bases had no gene match. The CDR3 length is 18 residues. CDR1 and CDR2 (germline): SGHRS, YFSETQ. The full variable domain, in which reference TRBV5-1 and TRBJ2-2 provide the parts outside the CDR3, is KAGVTQTPRYLIKTRGQQVTLSCSPISGHRSVSWYQQTPGQGLQFLFEYFSETQRNKGNFPGRFSGRQFSNSRSEMNVSTLELGDSALYLCASSPGTGGASVTGELFFGEGSRLTVL.

J is TRBJ2-1 and V is TRBV11-2; the D gene is possibly TRBD1 (6 bases). Trimming cost V 2 bases and J 7 bases, with 18 bases left between them. The germline V gene encodes CDR1 SGHAT and CDR2 FQNNGV. The CDR3 extends over 16 amino acids. The CDR3 reads CASSLLSWTAGNEQFF. In DNA, the CDR3 is TGTGCCAGCAGCTTATTGTCCTGGACAGCCGGGAATGAGCAGTTCTTC.

In its sample, this clone was seen a few times. The genes are TRBV12-3 or TRBV12-4 and TRBJ1-4, with 8 positions matching TRBD1. The CDR3 covers 13 residues. With V trimmed by 5 bases and J by 10 bases, 6 bases remained unmatched. CDR3 in amino acids: CASSPTGDGKLFF. CDR3 bases: TGTGCCAGCAGTCCGACAGGGGACGGAAAACTGTTTTTT.

This chain uses TRBV6-2 or TRBV6-3 with TRBJ2-7; D remains unclear. The germline V gene encodes CDR1 MNHEY and CDR2 SVGEGT. The ends were cut back, 5 bases at V and 0 bases at J, with 17 bases in the middle. This CDR3 is 16 amino acids long. CDR3 amino acids: CASSRPLSTTSYEQYF. The CDR3 coding sequence is TGTGCCAGCAGTCGGCCGCTCTCAACTACCTCCTACGAGCAGTACTTC.

J is TRBJ2-5 and V is TRBV5-1; 8 bases match TRBD2. The CDR3 consists of 15 residues. Losses at the gene ends were 2 bases for V and 5 bases for J; bases not matched to a gene: 8. Germline loops: CDR1 SGHRS, CDR2 YFSETQ. The CDR3 DNA reads TGCGCCAGCAGCTTAGCGGGAGCTGTAGATGAGACCCAGTACTTC. Protein product: CASSLAGAVDETQYF.

The V and J genes are TRBV9 and TRBJ1-1; no definite D call. Per the germline V gene, CDR1 is SGDLS and CDR2 is YYNGEE. V lost 0 bases and J 10 bases, leaving 25 bases between the germline ends. The CDR3 is 17 amino acids. This CDR3 reads CASSVGTIRTGTSSAFF. The CDR3 nucleotides are TGTGCCAGCAGCGTAGGGACCATCCGAACGGGCACCTCTTCAGCTTTCTTT. The full variable domain, with the rest looked up from reference TRBV9 and TRBJ1-1, is DSGVTQTPKHLITATGQRVTLRCSPRSGDLSVYWYQQSLDQGLQFLIQYYNGEERAKGNILERFSAQQFPDLHSELNLSSLELGDSALYFCASSVGTIRTGTSSAFFGQGTRLTVV.

V is TRBV5-6 and J is TRBJ2-1, with unresolved D. The germline gives CDR1 SGHDT, CDR2 YYEEEE. This CDR3 contains 12 residues. V was trimmed by 6 bases and J by 5 bases, leaving 9 bases between them. CDR3: CASTSSDNEQFF. The DNA for the CDR3 is TGTGCCAGCACCAGCAGCGACAATGAGCAGTTCTTC.

The genes are TRBV6-5 and TRBJ2-3; 7 bases fit TRBD2. The CDR3 length is 15 residues. V dropped 6 bases and J dropped 2; count of bases not matched to a gene: 8. Germline values: CDR1 MNHEY, CDR2 SVGAGI. The CDR3 protein is CASSPTSSSTDTQYF. The CDR3 DNA reads as TGTGCCAGCAGCCCGACTAGCAGCTCCACAGATACGCAGTATTTT.

The rearrangement links TRBV2 to TRBJ1-2; 7 bases fit TRBD1. Germline V CDR1 and CDR2: SNHLY, FYNNEI. Unmatched junction bases numbered 5, after V lost 8 bases and J lost 2 bases. The CDR3 runs to 13 residues. DNA of the CDR3: TGTGCCAGCGGGGGGGACAGCAACTATGGCTACACCTTC. Residues: CASGGDSNYGYTF.

This clone was picked up a small number of times. The chain joins TRBV10-3 to TRBJ2-7, with 9 positions matching TRBD1. From germline, CDR1 is ENHRY and CDR2 SYGVKD. This CDR3 is 16 amino acids long. With V trimmed by 6 bases and J by 2 bases, 11 bases remained unmatched. CDR3 sequence reads: CAIRTSPGQGPYEQYF. The CDR3 DNA is TGTGCCATCAGAACATCTCCGGGACAGGGTCCCTACGAGCAGTACTTC.

The rearrangement uses TRBV7-3 and TRBJ1-1; 9 bases line up with TRBD1. CDR3 length: 13 residues. CDR1 SGHTA and CDR2 FQGTGA come from the germline V gene. V gave up 5 bases and J gave up 6 bases; unmatched junction bases: 4. The chain's CDR3 is CASSTRQGAEAFF. The CDR3 DNA reads as TGTGCCAGCAGCACCAGACAGGGGGCTGAAGCTTTCTTT. The entire variable domain, with the rest obtained from reference TRBV7-3 and TRBJ1-1, is as follows: GAGVSQTPSNKVTEKGKYVELRCDPISGHTALYWYRQSLGQGPEFLIYFQGTGAADDSGLPNDRFFAVRPEGSVSTLKIQRTERGDSAVYLCASSTRQGAEAFFGQGTRLTVV.

A single count supports this clone. This chain joins TRBV11-1 and TRBJ2-3, with TRBD2 matching 9 bases. The CDR3 spans 15 residues. Per germline, CDR1 SGHAT and CDR2 FQDESV (reference sequence). V lost 4 bases and J lost 3; bases outside the gene matches: 5. CDR3 sequence (DNA): TGTGCCAGCAGCTGGCGGGGGGGGCTTACAGATACGCAGTATTTT. It specifies CASSWRGGLTDTQYF.

This chain connects TRBV7-2 to TRBJ2-3, with 9 bases matching TRBD2. Per the germline V gene, CDR1 is SGHTA and CDR2 is FQGNSA. The V segment lost 3 bases and the J segment 5 bases; nucleotides outside the gene matches: 3. The CDR3 extends over 14 amino acids. CDR3 protein: CASSLRGGLDTQYF. The CDR3 DNA sequence: TGTGCCAGCAGCTTGCGGGGGGGCCTAGATACGCAGTATTTT.

The rearrangement joins TRBV6-2 or TRBV6-3 to TRBJ2-7; D gene uncertain. Trimming stripped 2 bases from V and 3 bases from J, with 11 bases between. CDR1 is MNHEY, CDR2 SVGEGT, per germline. The length of the CDR3 is 14 residues. In DNA, the CDR3 is TGTGCCAGCAGTTACACACCAGTTGGCTACGAGCAGTACTTC. This gives the protein CASSYTPVGYEQYF.

The chain combines TRBV3-1 (or the pseudogene TRBV3-2) with TRBJ1-2; D possibly corresponds to TRBD1 (5 bases). The CDR3 contains 16 residues. Germline assignment: CDR1 LGHDT and CDR2 YNNKEL (reference sequence). V was cut by 0 bases and J by 3 bases, with 14 bases left in between. In DNA, the CDR3 is TGTGCCAGCAGCCAAGAATGGGCCGGGACTTACTATGGCTACACCTTC. It specifies CASSQEWAGTYYGYTF.

V and J are TRBV25-1 and TRBJ1-2; maybe TRBD1 (5 bases). This CDR3 contains 12 residues. Trimming stripped 4 bases from V and 4 bases from J, with 7 bases between. CDR1 and CDR2 (germline): MGHDK, SYGVNS. Written as DNA, the CDR3 is TGTGCCAGCAGTGCTGGGACCTATGGCTACACCTTC. This encodes CASSAGTYGYTF.

The CDR3 DNA follows: TGTGCCAGCAGGGGTAGCGGGAGGGGGGATACGCAGTATTTT. Translating gives CASRGSGRGDTQYF. The chain employs TRBV3-1 (or the pseudogene TRBV3-2) and TRBJ2-3; 11 bases are shared with TRBD2. Germline-derived CDR1 and CDR2 are LGHDT and YNNKEL (reference sequence). CDR3 length: 14 residues. Trimming cost V 6 bases and J 6 bases; bases outside gene matches: 5.

The chain uses TRBV5-1 and TRBJ1-4; D possibly corresponds to TRBD1 (6 bases). Trimming shortened V by 6 bases and J by 0 bases, and 15 bases separated the two germline ends. Germline V gene sequence: CDR1 SGHRS, CDR2 YFSETQ. This CDR3 is built from 16 residues. This CDR3 is CASTKGGTPTNEKLFF. CDR3 in DNA: TGCGCCAGCACCAAAGGGGGGACGCCAACTAATGAAAAACTGTTTTTT.

The V gene is TRBV25-1, the J gene TRBJ2-3; the D call may be TRBD1 or TRBD2 (5 bases each). CDR3 length: 12 residues. CDR1 and CDR2 from the germline V gene are MGHDK and SYGVNS. V gave up 7 bases and J gave up 6 bases, with 11 bases separating them. The CDR3 loop reads CASTPEGDTQYF. The CDR3 nucleotides are TGTGCCAGCACCCCCGAGGGGGATACGCAGTATTTT.

The chain is built from TRBV5-1 and TRBJ1-1, with 7 positions matching TRBD1. Trimming took 1 base from V and 2 from J; bases not matched to a gene: 8. Germline loops: CDR1 SGHRS, CDR2 YFSETQ. This CDR3 spans 16 amino acids. The CDR3 nucleotides read TGCGCCAGCAGCTTGACCGGACAGGACTATAACACTGAAGCTTTCTTT. Amino acid sequence: CASSLTGQDYNTEAFF.

This clone appeared once. This chain uses TRBV7-2 with TRBJ2-2; 14 nucleotides line up with TRBD2. The germline CDR1 and CDR2 sequences are SGHTA and FQGNSA. This CDR3 comprises 17 residues. J gave up 8 bases and V 5 bases, and 10 bases lay outside the gene matches. CDR3 sequence (DNA): TGTGCCAGCAGCCCGACGGGGACTAGCGGGGGCTTGGGGGAGCTGTTTTTT. Translating gives CASSPTGTSGGLGELFF.

J is TRBJ1-2 and V is TRBV28; 10 bases map to TRBD1. The junction had 10 bases not matched to a gene; V was cut back by 1 base and J by 8 bases. Germline CDR1 and CDR2: MDHEN and SYDVKM. The CDR3 consists of 16 residues. The CDR3 sequence is CASSLFSVGQGRGYTF. The CDR3 DNA is TGTGCCAGCAGTTTATTCTCGGTGGGACAGGGGAGGGGCTACACCTTC.